Sequencing of this T cell receptor (beta chain) was carried out in a study of blood T cells in healthy people across ages. The study's findings and limits: Per million T cells, the diversity of TCR beta decreased roughly linearly as age advanced. A greater number of naive CD4+ cells and higher diversity distinguished long-lived donors from aged donors. Any changes in expanded clonotypes were possibly confounded, as donor CMV status remained unknown.

The CDR3 sequence is 14 residues long. Looked up from germline, CDR1 is SGDLS and CDR2 is YYNGEE. V was pared by 3 bases and J by 4 bases, with 13 bases between. With respect to this clonotype: The antigen remains unidentified.

It was with a sample-barcoded 5' primer and a J-beta primer mix that a second PCR of roughly 6 to 12 cycles was run. TCRdb re-analysed the 5' RACE reads in MiXCR, keeping a single row per CDR3 protein. Of approximately 760,000 distinct CDR3 sequences listed, roughly 25% are singletons. These data also formed part of another study, on T cells of mothers and their children.

Sequencing was performed on blood. The clonotype originates from a boy between 10 and 17 years old in good health. V and J are TRBV9 and TRBJ1-2, with D uncertain. This CDR3 is CASSDGLTLYGYTF. The CDR3 DNA sequence: TGTGCCAGCAGCGACGGACTGACCCTCTATGGCTACACCTTC.